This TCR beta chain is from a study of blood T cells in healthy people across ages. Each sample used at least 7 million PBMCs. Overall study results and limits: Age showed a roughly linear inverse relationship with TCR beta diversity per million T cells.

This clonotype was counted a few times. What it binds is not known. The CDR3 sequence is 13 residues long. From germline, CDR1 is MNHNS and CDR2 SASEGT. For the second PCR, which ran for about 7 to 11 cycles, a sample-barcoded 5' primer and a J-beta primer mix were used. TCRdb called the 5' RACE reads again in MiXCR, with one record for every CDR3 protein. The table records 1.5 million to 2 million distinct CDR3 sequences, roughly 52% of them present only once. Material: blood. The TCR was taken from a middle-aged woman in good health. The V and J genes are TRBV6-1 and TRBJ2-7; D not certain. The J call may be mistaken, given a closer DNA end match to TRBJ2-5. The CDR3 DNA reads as TGTGCCATCCGCCCTGAACCGGAGGAGACCCAGTACTTC. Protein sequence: CAIRPEPEETQYF.